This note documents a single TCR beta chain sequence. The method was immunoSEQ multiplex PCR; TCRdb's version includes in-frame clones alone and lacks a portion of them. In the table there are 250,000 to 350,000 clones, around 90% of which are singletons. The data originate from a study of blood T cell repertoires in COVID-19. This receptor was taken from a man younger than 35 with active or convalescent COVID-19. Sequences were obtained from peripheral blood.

The CDR3 DNA sequence: TGTGCCAGCAGTAACGGCCTAGAAACGCTGAGAGCTTTCTTT. This encodes CASSNGLETLRAFF. This chain joins TRBV6-5 and TRBJ1-1, with no clear D. V was trimmed by 5 bases and J by 10 bases, leaving 20 bases between them. Germline values: CDR1 MNHEY, CDR2 SVGAGI. The length of the CDR3 is 14 residues.